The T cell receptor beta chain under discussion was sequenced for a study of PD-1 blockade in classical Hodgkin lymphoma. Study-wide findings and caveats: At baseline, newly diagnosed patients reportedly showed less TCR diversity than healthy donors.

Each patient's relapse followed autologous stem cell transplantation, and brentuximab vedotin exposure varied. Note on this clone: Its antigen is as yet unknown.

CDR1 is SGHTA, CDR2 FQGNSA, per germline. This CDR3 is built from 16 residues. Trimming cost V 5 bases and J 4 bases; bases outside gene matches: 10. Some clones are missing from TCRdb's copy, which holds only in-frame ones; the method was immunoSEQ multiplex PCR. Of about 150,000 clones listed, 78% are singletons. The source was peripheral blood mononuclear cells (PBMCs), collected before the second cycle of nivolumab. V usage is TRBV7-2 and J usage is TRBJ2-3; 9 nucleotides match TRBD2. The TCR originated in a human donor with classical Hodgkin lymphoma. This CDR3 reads CASSPQLGGGADTQYF. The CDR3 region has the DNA TGTGCCAGCAGCCCCCAACTGGGCGGGGGGGCAGATACGCAGTATTTT.